This T cell receptor beta chain is drawn from a study of T cell changes during pregnancy in multiple sclerosis (dated by TCRdb to between 2018 and 2020). About the study as a whole: The study examined how the T cell repertoire changed over the course of pregnancy in women with multiple sclerosis.

From the cysteine up to the phenylalanine, the CDR3 has a length of 18 residues. Only the CDR3 part of the read is kept: 54 bases, read in frame from the first base. According to the germline V gene (reference sequence), CDR1 reads MNHEY and CDR2 reads SMNVEV. V is cut by 0 bases and J by 6 bases, and the space between the germline ends is 20 bases. As for this clone: The clone's antigen remains unknown. Base qualities are not recorded, but no much larger clone differs from it by a single base.

Libraries were built with the immunoSEQ multiplex PCR assay. The source is immuneACCESS, and TCRdb retained only in-frame sequences with V and J called. Part of the clones is not carried over; for the studies checked, unresolved V genes explain less than half of this, and the remainder is unexplained. The sample profile shows fewer than 90,000 clones; 94% of them were found once. The top ten constitute about 1.6% of the sample. Sequencing was performed on peripheral blood, taken after pregnancy. This chain is built from TRBV27 and TRBJ2-2; matching of 6 bases hints at TRBD2 as the D gene. The receptor was isolated from a female donor in good health, enrolled as a control in a pregnancy study. The encoded CDR3 is CASSLSQGTLGDSGELFF. The DNA is TGTGCCAGCAGTTTATCCCAAGGGACTCTCGGTGATTCCGGGGAGCTGTTTTTT.